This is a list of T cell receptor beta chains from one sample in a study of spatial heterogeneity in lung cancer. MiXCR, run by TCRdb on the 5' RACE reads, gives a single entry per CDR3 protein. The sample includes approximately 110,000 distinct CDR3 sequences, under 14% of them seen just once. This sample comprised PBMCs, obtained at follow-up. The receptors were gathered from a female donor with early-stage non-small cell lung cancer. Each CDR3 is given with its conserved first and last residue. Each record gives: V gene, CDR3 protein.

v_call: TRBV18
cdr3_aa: CASSPGLTVAGELFF

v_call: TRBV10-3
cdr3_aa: CAISAGTGPFKTYEQYF

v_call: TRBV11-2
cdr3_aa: CASSSGLAGYEQYF

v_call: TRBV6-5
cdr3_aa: CASRGQGVNTEAFF

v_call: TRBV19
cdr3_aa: CASSISGYSTYEQYF

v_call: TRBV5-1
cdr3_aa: CASSPRATNTGELFF

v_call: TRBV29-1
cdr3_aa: CSVERERTGELFF

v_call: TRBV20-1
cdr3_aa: CSARGDRRSSGNTIYF

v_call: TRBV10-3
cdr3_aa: CAISGGVNQPQHF

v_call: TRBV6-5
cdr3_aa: CARTTSGSSYNEQFF

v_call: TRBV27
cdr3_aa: CASRSTQETQYF

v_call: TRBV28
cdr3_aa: CASSVTYNEQFF

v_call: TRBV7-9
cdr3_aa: CASSFETGAAFF

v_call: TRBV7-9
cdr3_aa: CASSLRQGTSTDTQYF

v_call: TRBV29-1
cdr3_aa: CSVAGSVTGELFF

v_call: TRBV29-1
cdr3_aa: CSVGRDLNSPLHF

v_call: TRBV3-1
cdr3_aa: CASSLSGLVSTGELFF

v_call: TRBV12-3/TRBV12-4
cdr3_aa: CASSPGQGSNQPQHF

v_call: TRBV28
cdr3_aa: CASRETVNTEAFF

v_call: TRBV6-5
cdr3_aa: CASSYSIAPQSTDTQYF

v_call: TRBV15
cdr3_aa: CATSSRGDVGEKLFF

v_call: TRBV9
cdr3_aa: CASSVDNGNSPLHF

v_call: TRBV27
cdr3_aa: CASALRGTYEQYF

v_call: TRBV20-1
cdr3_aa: CSARGKGLAGFRSEQFF

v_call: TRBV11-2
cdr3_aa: CASSLGLYHEQFF

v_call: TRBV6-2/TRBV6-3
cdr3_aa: CASSQLRIGLAGYNEQFF

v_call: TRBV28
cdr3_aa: CASSYVAGNIVQYF

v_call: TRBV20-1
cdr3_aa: CSARDGLAGADTQYF

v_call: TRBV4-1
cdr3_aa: CASSGIRQGRSVGANVLTF

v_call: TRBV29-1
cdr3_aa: CSVEGIMTARRNTEAFF

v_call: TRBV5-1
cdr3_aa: CASSLAGDSNEQYF

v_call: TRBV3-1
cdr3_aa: CASSHSDGGMRGYTF

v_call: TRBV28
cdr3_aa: CASRANYGYTF

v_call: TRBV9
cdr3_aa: CASSEQGAHEKLFF

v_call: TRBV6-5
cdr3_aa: CASSNDESSYNEQFF

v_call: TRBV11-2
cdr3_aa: CASSPLTGLTPEAFF

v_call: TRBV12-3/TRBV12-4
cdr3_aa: CASRTGLSTDTQYF

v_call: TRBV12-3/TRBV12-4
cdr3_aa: CASSTNRVGPQHF

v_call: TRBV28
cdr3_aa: CASSFPRDYEQYF

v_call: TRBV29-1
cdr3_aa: CSAERPDRGPWETQYF

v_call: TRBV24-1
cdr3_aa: CATSDGPFYEQYF

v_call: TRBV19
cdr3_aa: CASSIGVGGPTSNQPQHF

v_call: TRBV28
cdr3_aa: CASSRGGNSGNTIYF

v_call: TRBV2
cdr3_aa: CASSENRSGANVLTF

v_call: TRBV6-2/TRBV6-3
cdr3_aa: CASSNTWTGSKNIQYF

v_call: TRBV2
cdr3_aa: CASSTGRTTQETQYF

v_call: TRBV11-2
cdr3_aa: CASSPGQRRLSGANVLTF

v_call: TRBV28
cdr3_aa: CASSRGGRTNTEAFF

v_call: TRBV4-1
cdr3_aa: CASSPGLAGGPVKNIQYF

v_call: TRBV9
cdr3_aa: CASSPPGLAGYLQYF

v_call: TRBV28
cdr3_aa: CASLERGQGYEQYF

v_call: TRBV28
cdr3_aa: CASSQGLLHYSGANVLTF

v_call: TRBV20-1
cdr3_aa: CSARQGAANEKLFF